This record covers a single TCR beta chain. Its antigen is unknown. This PCR relied on a set of 60 Vbeta primers and 13 Jbeta primers. The data were produced by immunoSEQ multiplex PCR, yet TCRdb's version contains in-frame clones alone and is incomplete. The repertoire holds about 120,000 clones, under 90% seen once, with 3.6% in the top ten. This record belongs to a study of cytomegalovirus exposure and HLA in healthy donors. Study-wide results and limits: Association with HLA alleles at 0.05 false discovery rate was found for 15,000 to 20,000 TCR beta sequences in a later analysis. TRBV6-2, TRBV6-3 and some other V segments were excluded as indistinguishable. Among TCR sequences, most were rare, though some public TCRs appeared in many donors.

Germline CDR1 MNHEY, CDR2 SMNVEV (reference sequence). V lost 0 bases, J lost 4 bases, and 7 bases lay in between. The CDR3 is 14 amino acids. V is TRBV27 and J is TRBJ1-3; D not resolved. Sequencing input: PBMCs. The TCR was taken from a woman aged 40 to 49 in good health and CMV-seropositive. CDR3 nucleotides: TGTGCCAGCAGTTTATCGGGCAGCGGAAACACCATATATTTT. It yields the protein CASSLSGSGNTIYF.